Below are 14 T cell receptor beta chains sequenced from a single sample in a study of Ad26.COV2.S vaccination and SARS-CoV-2 variants. Using immunoSEQ multiplex PCR, the repertoire was profiled, and TCRdb retains in-frame clones only, with some absent. This table holds about 350,000 clones, roughly nine tenths found once. This specimen consisted of peripheral blood, obtained after recovery from COVID-19. These receptors came from a human donor who had recovered from COVID-19.

The chain carries TRBV28 and TRBJ1-5, with D possibly matching TRBD1 (5 bases). Trimming cost V 6 bases and J 0 bases, with 12 bases left between them. The CDR3 has 15 amino acids. Germline-derived CDR1 and CDR2 are MDHEN and SYDVKM. The CDR3 DNA sequence: TGTGCCAGCAGGGAATCGACAGATAGCAATCAGCCCCAGCATTTT. It specifies CASRESTDSNQPQHF.

The V gene is TRBV19, the J gene TRBJ2-1; 9 positions agree with TRBD2. CDR3 size: 13 residues. Germline-derived CDR1 and CDR2 are LNHDA and SQIVND (reference sequence). Trimming removed 3 bases from V and 9 bases from J; junction bases left unmatched: 3. In DNA, the CDR3 is TGTGCCAGTAGTATTATAGCGGGGGCTGAGCAGTTCTTC. This codes for CASSIIAGAEQFF.

The chain has TRBV5-6 and TRBJ2-7, with D unclear. The CDR3 totals 15 residues. Deletions cut 1 base from V and 3 bases from J, with 14 bases between. Looked up from germline, CDR1 is SGHDT and CDR2 is YYEEEE. CDR3: CASSLIPAPNYEQYF. CDR3 nucleotide sequence: TGTGCCAGCAGCTTGATTCCCGCTCCGAACTACGAGCAGTACTTC.

The chain combines TRBV9 with TRBJ2-3; TRBD1 or TRBD2 may be the D gene (7 bases each). CDR3 size: 16 residues. The V end lost 4 bases, the J end lost 0 bases, and 15 bases lay between the germline ends. Germline-derived CDR1 and CDR2 are SGDLS and YYNGEE. CDR3 loop: CASSPGGGRSTDTQYF. CDR3 DNA: TGTGCCAGCAGCCCAGGGGGGGGACGGAGCACAGATACGCAGTATTTT.

The genes are TRBV5-1 and TRBJ1-5, with D unclear. Trimming took off 6 bases at V and 2 bases at J, with 12 bases between the two ends. The CDR3 sequence is 14 residues long. Germline V gene data show CDR1 as SGHRS and CDR2 as YFSETQ. The CDR3 protein is CASKSEPGNQPQHF. For the CDR3, the DNA is TGCGCCAGCAAGAGCGAGCCTGGCAATCAGCCCCAGCATTTT.

The rearrangement joins TRBV19 to TRBJ1-2; D is uncertain. Germline CDR1 and CDR2: LNHDA and SQIVND (reference sequence). The CDR3 has 15 residues. Trimming cost V 6 bases and J 8 bases, with 22 bases left between them. DNA of the CDR3: TGTGCCAGTAGGCCAGTTCAAATCGGGTATGGGGGCTACACCTTC. Encoded protein: CASRPVQIGYGGYTF.

This clone was detected once. This rearrangement joins TRBV27 to TRBJ2-3; unclear D gene. The CDR3 consists of 14 residues. Germline V gene sequence: CDR1 MNHEY, CDR2 SMNVEV (reference sequence). V was shortened by 8 bases and J by 4 bases, with 16 bases between the two germline ends. CDR3 nucleotides: TGTGCCAGCCGACGCGTTAACGAGGCAGATACGCAGTATTTT. Its protein product is CASRRVNEADTQYF.

This chain uses TRBV7-2 with TRBJ1-4; 10 bases fit TRBD1. Looked up from germline, CDR1 is SGHTA and CDR2 is FQGNSA. The CDR3 runs 14 residues. J lost 7 bases, V lost 5 bases, and 4 bases had no gene match. The CDR3 nucleotides read TGTGCCAGCAGCGGCGACAGGGGGCGTGAAAAACTGTTTTTT. It yields the protein CASSGDRGREKLFF.

The chain combines TRBV5-1 with TRBJ1-1; possible D gene TRBD1, 6 bases. Germline V gives CDR1 SGHRS, CDR2 YFSETQ. The CDR3 has 15 amino acids. V was trimmed by 0 bases and J by 5 bases, leaving 14 bases between them. CDR3: CASSLEGQPGTEAFF. Here the CDR3 DNA reads TGCGCCAGCAGCTTGGAAGGACAGCCGGGGACTGAAGCTTTCTTT.

The genes are TRBV7-6 and TRBJ2-2, with 8 bases matching TRBD1. With 5 bases clipped from V and 6 bases from J, the junction kept 5 bases outside the gene matches. Germline-derived CDR1 and CDR2 are SGHVS and FNYEAQ. CDR3 size: 14 residues. The CDR3 region is CASSRQGLPGELFF. In nucleotides, the CDR3 is TGTGCCAGCAGCCGACAGGGGTTGCCCGGGGAGCTGTTTTTT. The full variable domain, with the rest looked up from reference TRBV7-6 and TRBJ2-2, is GAGVSQSPRYKVTKRGQDVALRCDPISGHVSLYWYRQALGQGPEFLTYFNYEAQQDKSGLPNDRFSAERPEGSISTLTIQRTEQRDSAMYRCASSRQGLPGELFFGEGSRLTVL.

The chain links TRBV7-9 to TRBJ1-1; 8 bases agree with TRBD1. Trimming took 6 bases from V and 2 from J; bases not matched to a gene: 5. Germline CDR1 and CDR2: SEHNR and FQNEAQ (reference sequence). There are 14 residues in the CDR3. The CDR3 bases are TGTGCCAGCAGGTACGGACAGGGAAACACTGAAGCTTTCTTT. This translates into CASRYGQGNTEAFF.

The genes are TRBV19 and TRBJ2-1; TRBD1 matches at 9 bases. The CDR3 runs 17 residues. CDR1 and CDR2 from the germline V gene are LNHDA and SQIVND (reference sequence). Trimming took 4 bases from V and 1 from J; bases not matched to a gene: 8. In DNA form, the CDR3 reads TGTGCCAGTAGTACCCGCCGGACAGGGGTTTCCTACAATGAGCAGTTCTTC. Amino acid sequence: CASSTRRTGVSYNEQFF.

The sample holds one count of this clone. The rearrangement links TRBV5-4 to TRBJ1-6, with D unclear. V shed 6 bases and J shed 8 bases, with 12 bases lying between them. The germline gives CDR1 SGHNT, CDR2 YYREEE (reference sequence). This CDR3 comprises 13 residues. Here the CDR3 DNA reads TGTGCCAGCACCCTTCAGGAGGATTCACCCCTCCACTTT. Translation: CASTLQEDSPLHF.

The J gene is TRBJ2-7, the V gene TRBV5-4; maybe TRBD2 (5 bases). The CDR3 is 13 amino acids. Trimming removed 0 bases from V and 6 bases from J, with 10 bases in between. Germline lookup yields CDR1 SGHNT and CDR2 YYREEE (reference sequence). The CDR3: CASSLALGSEQYF. CDR3 in DNA: TGTGCCAGCAGCTTGGCTTTGGGGAGCGAGCAGTACTTC.